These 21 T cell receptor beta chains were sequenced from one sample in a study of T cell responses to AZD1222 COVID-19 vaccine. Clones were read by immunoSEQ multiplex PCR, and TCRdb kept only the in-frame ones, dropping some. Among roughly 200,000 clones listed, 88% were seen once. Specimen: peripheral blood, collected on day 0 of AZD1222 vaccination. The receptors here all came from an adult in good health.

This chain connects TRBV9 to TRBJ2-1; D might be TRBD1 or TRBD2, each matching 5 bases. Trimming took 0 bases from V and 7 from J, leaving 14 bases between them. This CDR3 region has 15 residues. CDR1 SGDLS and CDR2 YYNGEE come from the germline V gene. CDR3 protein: CASSVAGPGGNEQFF. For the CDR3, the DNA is TGTGCCAGCAGCGTAGCGGGACCCGGAGGTAATGAGCAGTTCTTC.

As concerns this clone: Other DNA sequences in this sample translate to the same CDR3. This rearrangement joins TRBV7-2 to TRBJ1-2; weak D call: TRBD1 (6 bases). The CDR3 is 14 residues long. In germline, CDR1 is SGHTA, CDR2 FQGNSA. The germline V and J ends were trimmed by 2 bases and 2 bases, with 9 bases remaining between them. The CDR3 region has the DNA TGTGCCAGCAGCTTACGACAGGACAACTATGGCTACACCTTC. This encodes CASSLRQDNYGYTF.

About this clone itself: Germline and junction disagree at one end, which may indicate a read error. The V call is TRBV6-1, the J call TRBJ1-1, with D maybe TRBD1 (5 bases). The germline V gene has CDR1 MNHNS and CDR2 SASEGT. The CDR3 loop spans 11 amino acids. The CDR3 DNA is TGTGCCAGCAGTGAAGCGCTACGGGACTATTTT. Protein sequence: CASSEALRDYF.

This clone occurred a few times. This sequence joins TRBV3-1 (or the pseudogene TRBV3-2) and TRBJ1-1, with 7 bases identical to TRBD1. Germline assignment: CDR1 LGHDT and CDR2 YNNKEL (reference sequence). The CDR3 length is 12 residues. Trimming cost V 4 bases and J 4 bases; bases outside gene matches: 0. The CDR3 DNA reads TGTGCCAGCAGCCGACAGGGCACTGAAGCTTTCTTT. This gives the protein CASSRQGTEAFF.

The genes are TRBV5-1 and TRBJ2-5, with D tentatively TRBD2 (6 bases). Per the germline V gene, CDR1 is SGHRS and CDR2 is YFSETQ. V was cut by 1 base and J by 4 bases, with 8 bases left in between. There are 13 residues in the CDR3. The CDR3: CASSLMGGETQYF. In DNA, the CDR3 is TGCGCCAGCAGCTTGATGGGGGGAGAGACCCAGTACTTC.

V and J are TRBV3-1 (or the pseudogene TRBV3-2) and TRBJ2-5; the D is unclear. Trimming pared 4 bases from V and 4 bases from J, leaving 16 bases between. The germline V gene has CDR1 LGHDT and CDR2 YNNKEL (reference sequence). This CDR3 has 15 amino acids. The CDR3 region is CASSPPVSGLETQYF. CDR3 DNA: TGTGCCAGCAGCCCCCCGGTTTCAGGCCTAGAGACCCAGTACTTC.

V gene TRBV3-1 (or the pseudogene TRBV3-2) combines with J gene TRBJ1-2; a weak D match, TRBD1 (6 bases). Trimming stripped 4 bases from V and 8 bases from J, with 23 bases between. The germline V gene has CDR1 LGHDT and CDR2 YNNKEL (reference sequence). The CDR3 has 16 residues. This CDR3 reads CASSPNGQSPRGGYTF. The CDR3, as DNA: TGTGCCAGCAGCCCGAACGGACAGAGTCCTCGCGGGGGCTACACCTTC.

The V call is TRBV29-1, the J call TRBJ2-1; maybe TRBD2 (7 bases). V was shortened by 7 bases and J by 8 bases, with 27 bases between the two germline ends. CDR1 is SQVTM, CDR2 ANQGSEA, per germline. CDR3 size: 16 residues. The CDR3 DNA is TGCAGCGCTCGGACACAGAGTGGGGGGGCCGTCGATGAGCAGTTCTTC. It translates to CSARTQSGGAVDEQFF.

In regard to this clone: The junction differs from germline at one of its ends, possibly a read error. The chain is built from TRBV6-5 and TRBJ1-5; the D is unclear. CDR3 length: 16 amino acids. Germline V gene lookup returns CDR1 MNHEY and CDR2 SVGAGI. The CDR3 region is CASSSLKDSSKQPQHF. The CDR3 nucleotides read TGTGCCAGCAGTTCCCTAAAGGATTCCAGCAAACAGCCCCAGCATTTT.

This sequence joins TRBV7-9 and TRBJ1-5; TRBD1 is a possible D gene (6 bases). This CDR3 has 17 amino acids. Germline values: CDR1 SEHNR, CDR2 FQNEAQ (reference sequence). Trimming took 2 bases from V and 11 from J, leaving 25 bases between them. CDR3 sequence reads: CASSLSWGRQLAGAQHF. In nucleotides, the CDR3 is TGTGCCAGCAGCTTATCGTGGGGTAGGCAGCTGGCAGGGGCCCAGCATTTT.

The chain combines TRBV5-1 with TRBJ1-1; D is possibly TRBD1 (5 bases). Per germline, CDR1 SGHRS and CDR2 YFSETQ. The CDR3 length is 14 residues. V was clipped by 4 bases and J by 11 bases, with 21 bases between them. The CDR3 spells CASSADGTTEGAFF. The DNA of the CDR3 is TGCGCCAGCAGCGCAGACGGGACCACCGAAGGGGCTTTCTTT.

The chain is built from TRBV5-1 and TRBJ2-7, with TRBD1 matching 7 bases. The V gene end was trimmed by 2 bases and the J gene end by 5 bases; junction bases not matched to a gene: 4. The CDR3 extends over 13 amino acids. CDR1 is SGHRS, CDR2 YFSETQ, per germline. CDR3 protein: CASSLGGQDEQYF. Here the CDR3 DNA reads TGCGCCAGCAGCTTAGGGGGCCAGGACGAGCAGTACTTC.

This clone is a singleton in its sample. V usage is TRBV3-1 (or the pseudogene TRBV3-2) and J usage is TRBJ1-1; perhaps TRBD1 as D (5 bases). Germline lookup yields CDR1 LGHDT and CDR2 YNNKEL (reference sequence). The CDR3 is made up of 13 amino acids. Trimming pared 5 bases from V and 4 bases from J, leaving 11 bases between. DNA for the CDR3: TGTGCCAGCAGCTACGGGGCGGGCACTGAAGCTTTCTTT. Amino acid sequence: CASSYGAGTEAFF.

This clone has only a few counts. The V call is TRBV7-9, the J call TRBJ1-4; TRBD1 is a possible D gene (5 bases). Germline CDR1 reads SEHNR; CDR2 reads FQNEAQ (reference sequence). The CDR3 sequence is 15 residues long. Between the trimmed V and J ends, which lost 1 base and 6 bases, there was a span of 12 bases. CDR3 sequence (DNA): TGTGCCAGCAGCTTAGAAATAGGGGTAGATGAAAAACTGTTTTTT. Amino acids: CASSLEIGVDEKLFF.

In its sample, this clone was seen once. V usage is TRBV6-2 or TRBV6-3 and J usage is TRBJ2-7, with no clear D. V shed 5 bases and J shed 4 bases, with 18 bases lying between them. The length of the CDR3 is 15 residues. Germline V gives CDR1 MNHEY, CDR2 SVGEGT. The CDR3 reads CASSRQLTKLYEQYF. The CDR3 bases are TGTGCCAGCAGTCGCCAGCTTACGAAATTATACGAGCAGTACTTC.

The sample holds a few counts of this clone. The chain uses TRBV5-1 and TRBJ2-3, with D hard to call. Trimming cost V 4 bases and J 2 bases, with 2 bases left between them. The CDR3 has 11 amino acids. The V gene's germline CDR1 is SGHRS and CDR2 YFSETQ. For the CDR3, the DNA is TGCGCCAGCAGCACCACAGATACGCAGTATTTT. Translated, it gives CASSTTDTQYF.

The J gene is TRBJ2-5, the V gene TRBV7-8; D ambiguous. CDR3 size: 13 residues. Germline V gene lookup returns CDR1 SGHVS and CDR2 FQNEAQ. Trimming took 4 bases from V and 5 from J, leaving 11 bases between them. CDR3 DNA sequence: TGTGCCAGCAGCTCGCTCACTCTTGAGACCCAGTACTTC. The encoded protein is CASSSLTLETQYF.

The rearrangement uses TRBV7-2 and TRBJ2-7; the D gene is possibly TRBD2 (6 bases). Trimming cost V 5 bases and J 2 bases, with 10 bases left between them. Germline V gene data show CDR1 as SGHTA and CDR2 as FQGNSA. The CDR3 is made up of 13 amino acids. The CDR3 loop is CASSPRLAYEQYF. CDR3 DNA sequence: TGTGCCAGCAGCCCACGACTAGCCTACGAGCAGTACTTC.

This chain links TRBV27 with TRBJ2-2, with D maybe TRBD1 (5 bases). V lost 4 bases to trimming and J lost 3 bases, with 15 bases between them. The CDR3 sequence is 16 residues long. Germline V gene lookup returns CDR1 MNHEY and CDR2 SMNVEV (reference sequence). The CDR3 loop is CASSWFGARDTGELFF. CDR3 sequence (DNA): TGTGCCAGCAGTTGGTTTGGGGCGCGTGACACCGGGGAGCTGTTTTTT.

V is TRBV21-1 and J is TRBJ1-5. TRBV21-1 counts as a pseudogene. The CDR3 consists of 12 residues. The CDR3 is CASSSGGQPQHF. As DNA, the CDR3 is TGTGCCAGCAGCAGCGGGGGCCAGCCCCAGCATTTT.

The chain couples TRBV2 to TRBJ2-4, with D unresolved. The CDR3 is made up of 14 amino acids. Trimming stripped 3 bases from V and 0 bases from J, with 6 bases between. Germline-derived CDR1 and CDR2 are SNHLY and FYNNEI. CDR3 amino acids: CASSDSLAKNIQYF. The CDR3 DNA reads TGTGCCAGCAGTGACAGTCTAGCCAAAAACATTCAGTACTTC.